This TCR beta chain derives from a study of blood T cell repertoires in COVID-19. Study summary: Collection of acute and convalescent COVID-19 samples took place in the United States, Italy and Spain.

Clones were read by immunoSEQ multiplex PCR, and TCRdb kept only the in-frame ones, dropping some. The repertoire consists of about 240,000 clones, with approximately 86% occurring once and the leading ten covering 3% to 4%. The CDR3 spans 14 residues. Germline values: CDR1 SGDLS, CDR2 YYNGEE. Trimming shortened V by 4 bases and J by 2 bases, and 12 bases separated the two germline ends. The sequence was obtained from a woman in her thirties or forties with acute COVID-19. Sequencing was done on a sample of PBMCs or T cells enriched from blood (not recorded which). V gene TRBV9 combines with J gene TRBJ2-5, with D perhaps matching TRBD1 (6 bases). The CDR3 DNA reads TGTGCCAGCAGCTCAAACAGGGAGCAAGAGACCCAGTACTTC. Its translation: CASSSNREQETQYF.